Listed here are 9 T cell receptor beta chains from one sample, sequenced in a study of blood T cell repertoires in COVID-19 (dated by TCRdb to between 2020 and 2021). Libraries were built with the immunoSEQ multiplex PCR assay. What TCRdb holds here is the immuneACCESS table cut down to in-frame rearrangements. Part of the clones is not present; checked against another copy, under half of the missing clones reflect an unresolved V gene, and the others are unexplained. A total of 200,000 or so clones appear in this sample, more than 80% of them only once. Roughly an eighth of the sample comes from the top ten. The sequenced sample was peripheral blood. All receptors come from an elderly woman with COVID-19, enrolled during active disease.

The rearrangement links TRBV11-2 to TRBJ2-2; no reliable D call. From germline, CDR1 is SGHAT and CDR2 FQNNGV. The ends were cut back, 4 bases at V and 0 bases at J, with 6 bases in the middle. This CDR3 contains 14 residues. CDR3 DNA: TGTGCCAGCAGCTCACGAGCGAACACCGGGGAGCTGTTTTTT. Translated, it gives CASSSRANTGELFF.

This clone has more than one count but fewer than ten. The V call is TRBV6-2 or TRBV6-3, the J call TRBJ2-5; possible D gene TRBD2, 5 bases. The CDR3 spans 16 residues. Between the trimmed V and J ends, which lost 0 bases and 4 bases, there was a span of 15 bases. The germline gives CDR1 MNHEY, CDR2 SVGEGT. CDR3 amino acids: CASSYSHTGGGETQYF. CDR3 coding DNA: TGTGCCAGCAGTTACTCTCATACGGGCGGAGGAGAGACCCAGTACTTC.

The chain employs TRBV7-9 and TRBJ1-1, with D maybe TRBD1 (5 bases). Per the germline V gene, CDR1 is SEHNR and CDR2 is FQNEAQ (reference sequence). This CDR3 has 15 amino acids. Deletions cut 1 base from V and 0 bases from J, with 9 bases between. The CDR3 DNA reads TGTGCCAGCAGCTTAGGTACAGGAATGAACACTGAAGCTTTCTTT. Amino acids: CASSLGTGMNTEAFF.

The chain couples TRBV5-6 to TRBJ2-3, with TRBD1 matching 7 bases. The trim removed 2 bases at V and 2 bases at J, leaving 5 bases unmatched. Germline values: CDR1 SGHDT, CDR2 YYEEEE. The CDR3 is made up of 15 amino acids. CDR3 bases: TGTGCCAGCAGCTTCACGGGACAGACCACAGATACGCAGTATTTT. Translated, it gives CASSFTGQTTDTQYF. The variable domain in full, with the rest retrieved from reference TRBV5-6 and TRBJ2-3, is DAGVTQSPTHLIKTRGQQVTLRCSPKSGHDTVSWYQQALGQGPQFIFQYYEEEERQRGNFPDRFSGHQFPNYSSELNVNALLLGDSALYLCASSFTGQTTDTQYFGPGTRLTVL.

This chain links TRBV28 with TRBJ2-1; 7 nucleotides align to TRBD2. Looked up from germline, CDR1 is MDHEN and CDR2 is SYDVKM. V lost 3 bases, J lost 2 bases, and 7 bases stayed unmatched. The CDR3 contains 16 residues. The CDR3 DNA is TGTGCCAGCAGTTTGGTCGTCCTAGCGGCCTACAATGAGCAGTTCTTC. Translation gives CASSLVVLAAYNEQFF.

This clone came up many times. The chain is built from TRBV7-6 and TRBJ1-2; 8 positions match TRBD1. The trim removed 6 bases at V and 4 bases at J, leaving 19 bases unmatched. CDR1 SGHVS and CDR2 FNYEAQ come from the germline V gene. The CDR3 has 18 residues. CDR3 protein: CASSLTTGDHPVTYGYTF. CDR3 nucleotides: TGTGCCAGCAGTCTAACGACAGGGGACCACCCCGTTACCTATGGCTACACCTTC. Supplemented by reference TRBV7-6 and TRBJ1-2, the full variable domain reads GAGVSQSPRYKVTKRGQDVALRCDPISGHVSLYWYRQALGQGPEFLTYFNYEAQQDKSGLPNDRFSAERPEGSISTLTIQRTEQRDSAMYRCASSLTTGDHPVTYGYTFGSGTRLTVV.

This sequence joins TRBV29-1 and TRBJ1-1; 7 positions match TRBD1. This CDR3 has 14 amino acids. The germline CDR1 and CDR2 sequences are SQVTM and ANQGSEA. J lost 1 base, V lost 5 bases, and 7 bases had no gene match. CDR3 amino acids: CSVPGPGGNTEAFF. The DNA for the CDR3 is TGCAGCGTTCCGGGGCCAGGGGGGAACACTGAAGCTTTCTTT.

The chain joins TRBV5-1 to TRBJ2-7; weak D call: TRBD2 (7 bases). Per the germline V gene, CDR1 is SGHRS and CDR2 is YFSETQ. V dropped 1 base and J dropped 6 bases, with 23 bases sitting between them. The CDR3 spans 17 residues. The DNA of the CDR3 is TGCGCCAGCAGCTTGCCCAGGGGCGGGGGATTCTATAGCGAGCAGTACTTC. The encoded protein is CASSLPRGGGFYSEQYF.

A few counts support this clone. The chain recombines TRBV21-1 with TRBJ1-5; the D call TRBD1 from the table was never checked on the DNA. TRBV21-1 is deemed a pseudogene. This CDR3 spans 15 amino acids. In nucleotides, the CDR3 is TGTGCCAAGACGACAGGGGAAGTTGGCAATCAGCCCCAGCATTTT. Residues: CAKTTGEVGNQPQHF.